The entry below describes one T cell receptor beta chain. This CDR3 region has 14 residues. The germline CDR1 and CDR2 sequences are LNHDA and SQIVND (reference sequence). V shed 1 base and J shed 7 bases, with 10 bases lying between them. This record belongs to a study of blood T cell repertoires in COVID-19. Overall study context: Collection of acute and convalescent COVID-19 samples took place in the United States, Italy and Spain. From T cells, B-cell-depleted T cells, or PBMCs came the material, which was cDNA or gDNA.

As originally analysed: Scientists estimated how many nucleated cells there were by amplifying reference gene primers. Data came from immunoSEQ multiplex PCR; TCRdb stores just in-frame clones and leaves some out. The V and J calls and clone size come from that table; D and trimming were worked out from the DNA. The sample shows roughly 480,000 clones, about 91% of them seen only once. The TCR sequence derives from a man between 18 and 35 years old with COVID-19, enrolled during active disease. Source material: peripheral blood. J is TRBJ2-2 and V is TRBV19, with D possibly being TRBD1 (6 bases). CDR3 protein: CASSIVKGGGELFF. The CDR3 DNA reads TGTGCCAGTAGTATAGTCAAAGGGGGCGGGGAGCTGTTTTTT.